In this sample, the clone carrying this T cell receptor beta chain turned up a few times. The antigen remains undetermined. This CDR3 has 15 amino acids. V was shortened by 2 bases and J by 1 base, with 11 bases between the two germline ends. Sample barcodes and UMIs were carried by the TCR alpha and TCR beta cDNA libraries that 5'RACE generated with constant-segment primers. Using its own MiXCR run on the 5' RACE reads, TCRdb lists one record per CDR3 protein. The profile shows about 540,000 distinct CDR3 sequences, around 21% of them singletons. The data were taken from a study of T-cell memory formation after mild COVID-19. Overall study results and limits: The study found contracting CD4+ clones mainly in CM and EM and contracting CD8+ clones in EMRA. Memory sampled before infection contained some responding clones, suggesting cross-reactive memory joined. Clones that got smaller from day 15 to 85 had even CD4/CD8, while clones growing later tipped toward CD4+.

The genes are TRBV12-3 or TRBV12-4 and TRBJ1-1, with TRBD1 as a possible D gene (6 bases). Specimen: PBMCs or a T cell subset sorted from them (not recorded which). The source is an adult woman who had mild COVID-19 (a few samples of this study predate the infection). Cell type and time point are not known. CDR3: CASSLTQTGNTEAFF. The CDR3 DNA sequence: TGTGCCAGCAGTTTAACCCAGACAGGGAACACTGAAGCTTTCTTT.